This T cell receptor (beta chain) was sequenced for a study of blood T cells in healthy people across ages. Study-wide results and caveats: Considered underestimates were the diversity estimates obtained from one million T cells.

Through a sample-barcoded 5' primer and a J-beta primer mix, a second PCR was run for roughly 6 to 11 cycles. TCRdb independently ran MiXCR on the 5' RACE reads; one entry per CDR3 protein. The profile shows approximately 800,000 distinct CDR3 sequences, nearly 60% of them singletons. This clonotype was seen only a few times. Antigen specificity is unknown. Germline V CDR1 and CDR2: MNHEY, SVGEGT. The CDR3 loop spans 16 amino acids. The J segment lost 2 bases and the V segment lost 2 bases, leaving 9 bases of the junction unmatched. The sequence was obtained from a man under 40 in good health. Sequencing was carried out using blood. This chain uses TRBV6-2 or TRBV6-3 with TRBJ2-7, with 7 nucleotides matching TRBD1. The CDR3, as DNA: TGTGCCAGCAGTTACCCGAGGGGGCCATCAGCCTACGAGCAGTACTTC. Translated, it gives CASSYPRGPSAYEQYF.